This TCR beta chain was captured in a study of response to subunit inactivated influenza vaccine. With respect to this clonotype: As yet, its antigen is unknown.

Study-wide results and caveats: With each seasonal influenza vaccination, the authors suggested, few new T cells are recruited.

This CDR3 is 15 amino acids long. V shed 0 bases and J 4 bases; nucleotides not matched to a gene: 7. The germline gives CDR1 DFQATT, CDR2 SNEGSKA (reference sequence). TCRdb analysed the RT-PCR reads with MiXCR anew, one entry per CDR3 protein. Of roughly 790,000 distinct CDR3 sequences in the sample, 21% are singletons; the top ten hold around 9.6%. The sequence was obtained from a man aged 45 to 65 who received an inactivated influenza vaccine. The V and J genes are TRBV20-1 and TRBJ2-7, with 9 nucleotides matching TRBD1. This material consisted of PBMCs from blood, taken 4 to 6 days after vaccination. DNA of the CDR3: TGCAGTGCTAGAGATATGACAGGGGGTCTATACGAGCAGTACTTC. Translating it yields CSARDMTGGLYEQYF.